Each of the 30 T cell receptor beta chains below was sequenced from the same sample in a study of neurological immune-mediated disorders. One entry per CDR3 protein, called by TCRdb with MiXCR from the 5' RACE reads. Of around 30,000 distinct CDR3 sequences in the sample, 2% to 2.5% are singletons; the top ten hold 2% to 2.5%. The sample was PBMCs. These receptors were collected from a woman aged 50 to 65 with multiple sclerosis.

This clonotype was picked up many times. The CDR3 is CASSLVAGGNTQYF. CDR3 DNA sequence: TGTGCCAGTTCACTAGTAGCGGGAGGCAATACGCAGTATTTT. The rearrangement links TRBV27 to TRBJ2-3; 10 bases map to TRBD2. Trimming removed 9 bases from V and 7 bases from J; junction bases left unmatched: 10. Germline lookup yields CDR1 MNHEY and CDR2 SMNVEV (reference sequence). The CDR3 runs to 14 residues.

This clonotype was detected ten times or more. V usage is TRBV5-1 and J usage is TRBJ1-5; 11 nucleotides agree with TRBD1. CDR1 and CDR2 from the germline V gene are SGHRS and YFSETQ. The CDR3 sequence is 15 residues long. V lost 4 bases to trimming and J lost 6 bases; unmatched junction nucleotides: 6. CDR3 sequence (DNA): TGCGCCAGCAGCCCGGGACAGGGGGGAGCTCAGCCCCAGCATTTT. Residues: CASSPGQGGAQPQHF.

Ten or more counts support this clonotype. The J gene is TRBJ2-7, the V gene TRBV5-1; D perhaps matches TRBD1 (6 bases). CDR1 SGHRS and CDR2 YFSETQ come from the germline V gene. The CDR3 contains 13 residues. Trimming took 4 bases from V and 8 from J, leaving 16 bases between them. The DNA of the CDR3 is TGCGCCAGCAGCAAAAACAGGGAGTACCAGCAGTACTTC. Translation gives CASSKNREYQQYF. The full variable domain, rest sourced from reference TRBV5-1 and TRBJ2-7, is KAGVTQTPRYLIKTRGQQVTLSCSPISGHRSVSWYQQTPGQGLQFLFEYFSETQRNKGNFPGRFSGRQFSNSRSEMNVSTLELGDSALYLCASSKNREYQQYFGPGTRLTVT.

This clonotype was counted many times. V gene TRBV14 combines with J gene TRBJ1-1, with a possible D match to TRBD1 (5 bases). Per the germline V gene, CDR1 is SGHDN and CDR2 is FVKESK. V lost 4 bases to trimming and J lost 0 bases, with 12 bases between them. The CDR3 covers 15 residues. The CDR3: CASSLPGRLNTEAFF. The CDR3 DNA reads TGTGCCAGCAGCCTCCCGGGACGGCTGAACACTGAAGCTTTCTTT.

This clonotype has a count of ten or more. The rearrangement joins TRBV5-1 to TRBJ2-3; D possibly matches TRBD1 or TRBD2 (5 bases each). Trimming removed 6 bases at V and 3 bases at J, with 17 bases between. The germline V gene encodes CDR1 SGHRS and CDR2 YFSETQ. The CDR3 contains 15 residues. This chain's CDR3 is CASTIMGDRTDTQYF. CDR3 DNA: TGCGCCAGCACCATAATGGGGGACCGGACAGATACGCAGTATTTT.

This clonotype was observed at least ten times. The chain couples TRBV6-5 to TRBJ1-1; possible D gene TRBD1, 6 bases. The V gene lost 6 bases and the J gene lost 1 base, with 15 bases spanning the gap. The CDR3 runs 15 residues. The V gene's germline CDR1 is MNHEY and CDR2 SVGAGI. CDR3 DNA sequence: TGTGCCAGCAGCCCCGGGGGCATAAAGAACACTGAAGCTTTCTTT. This codes for CASSPGGIKNTEAFF.

The table lists this clonotype with many counts. The genes are TRBV9 and TRBJ1-2, with 7 bases aligning to TRBD1. J was trimmed by 4 bases and V by 7 bases; bases with no gene match: 4. CDR1 SGDLS and CDR2 YYNGEE come from the germline V gene. The CDR3 totals 12 residues. CDR3 sequence (DNA): TGTGCCAGCTTTGACAGGGCCTATGGCTACACCTTC. Amino acids: CASFDRAYGYTF. The full variable domain, completed using reference TRBV9 and TRBJ1-2, is DSGVTQTPKHLITATGQRVTLRCSPRSGDLSVYWYQQSLDQGLQFLIQYYNGEERAKGNILERFSAQQFPDLHSELNLSSLELGDSALYFCASFDRAYGYTFGSGTRLTVV.

This clonotype has a count of ten or more. This chain joins TRBV20-1 and TRBJ2-1, with 8 positions matching TRBD2. The CDR3 consists of 14 residues. Germline V gene lookup returns CDR1 DFQATT and CDR2 SNEGSKA (reference sequence). The trim removed 2 bases at V and 4 bases at J, leaving 4 bases unmatched. The CDR3 reads CSARYSGTYNEQFF. In nucleotides, the CDR3 is TGCAGTGCTAGATATAGCGGGACTTACAATGAGCAGTTCTTC.

The rearrangement joins TRBV28 to TRBJ2-7; 12 positions agree with TRBD1. V trimming: 7 bases; J trimming: 4 bases; junction bases outside the gene matches: 11. This CDR3 is built from 16 residues. CDR1 and CDR2 (germline): MDHEN, SYDVKM. In DNA, the CDR3 is TGTGCCAGCATCCCATCAGTGGGACAGGGGGCATACGAGCAGTACTTC. This codes for CASIPSVGQGAYEQYF.

This clonotype was detected many times. The chain employs TRBV20-1 and TRBJ1-2; TRBD1 agrees at 7 bases. The CDR3 loop spans 14 amino acids. CDR1 and CDR2 from the germline V gene are DFQATT and SNEGSKA (reference sequence). V trimming: 5 bases; J trimming: 8 bases; junction bases outside the gene matches: 14. The CDR3 reads CSADPTTTGLGYTF. Here the CDR3 DNA reads TGCAGTGCTGACCCCACGACGACAGGGTTAGGCTACACCTTC.

In this sample, this clonotype turned up many times. This CDR3 reads CASSLASGAGGAYEQYF. Written as DNA, the CDR3 is TGTGCCAGCAGCTTAGCGTCAGGAGCGGGGGGAGCCTACGAGCAGTACTTC. The chain couples TRBV7-2 to TRBJ2-7, with 9 bases fitting TRBD2. This CDR3 region has 17 residues. Looked up from germline, CDR1 is SGHTA and CDR2 is FQGNSA. The V and J ends lost 0 bases and 2 bases, in that order; junction bases with no gene match: 8.

This clonotype has at least ten counts. The CDR3 bases are TGTGCCAGCAGCCCCGGGACAGGGGTCTCTGGGGCCAACGTCCTGACTTTC. Translated: CASSPGTGVSGANVLTF. This chain connects TRBV7-2 to TRBJ2-6, with TRBD1 identical over 10 bases. The CDR3 totals 17 residues. Per the germline V gene, CDR1 is SGHTA and CDR2 is FQGNSA. J was trimmed by 0 bases and V by 5 bases; bases with no gene match: 4. The full variable domain, completed using reference TRBV7-2 and TRBJ2-6, is GAGVSQSPSNKVTEKGKDVELRCDPISGHTALYWYRQSLGQGLEFLIYFQGNSAPDKSGLPSDRFSAERTGGSVSTLTIQRTQQEDSAVYLCASSPGTGVSGANVLTFGAGSRLTVL.

This clonotype is classed as medium-sized. The chain has TRBV27 and TRBJ2-1, with 12 bases matching TRBD2. V trimming: 2 bases; J trimming: 5 bases; junction bases outside the gene matches: 4. From germline, CDR1 is MNHEY and CDR2 SMNVEV (reference sequence). CDR3 length: 16 residues. DNA of the CDR3: TGTGCCAGCAGTTTACCTGGACTAGCGGGAAACAATGAGCAGTTCTTC. Protein product: CASSLPGLAGNNEQFF.

This clonotype was counted many times. V gene TRBV7-3 combines with J gene TRBJ2-1, with a possible D match to TRBD2 (5 bases). This CDR3 has 15 amino acids. V was pared by 5 bases and J by 0 bases, with 11 bases between. Germline V gene lookup returns CDR1 SGHTA and CDR2 FQGTGA. CDR3 bases: TGTGCCAGCAGCCCCCGACTATACTCCTACAATGAGCAGTTCTTC. The encoded protein is CASSPRLYSYNEQFF.

This clonotype was picked up many times. With a much larger clone just one base away, this may be a read error. The CDR3 spells CASSFRGGNEQYF. CDR3 sequence (DNA): TGTGCCAGCAGTTTTAGAGGAGGCAACGAGCAGTACTTC. This chain joins TRBV6-5 and TRBJ2-7; D is perhaps TRBD2 (5 bases). The length of the CDR3 is 13 residues. V dropped 4 bases and J dropped 5 bases, with 12 bases sitting between them. CDR1 MNHEY and CDR2 SVGAGI come from the germline V gene.

This clonotype was observed a handful of times. The gene calls are TRBV9 and TRBJ2-5; possibly TRBD1 for D (5 bases). The V end lost 0 bases, the J end lost 5 bases, and 8 bases lay between the germline ends. The CDR3 covers 13 residues. Germline V CDR1 and CDR2: SGDLS, YYNGEE. The CDR3 DNA reads TGTGCCAGCAGCGTAGTGGGGCAGGAGACCCAGTACTTC. Its translation is CASSVVGQETQYF. The complete variable domain, with remaining parts taken from reference TRBV9 and TRBJ2-5, reads DSGVTQTPKHLITATGQRVTLRCSPRSGDLSVYWYQQSLDQGLQFLIQYYNGEERAKGNILERFSAQQFPDLHSELNLSSLELGDSALYFCASSVVGQETQYFGPGTRLLVL.

By its share, this clonotype is medium-sized. The chain links TRBV9 to TRBJ1-5; D remains unclear. This CDR3 is 14 amino acids long. Germline-derived CDR1 and CDR2 are SGDLS and YYNGEE. The ends were cut back, 0 bases at V and 7 bases at J, with 11 bases in the middle. As DNA, the CDR3 is TGTGCCAGCAGCGTAGGGCAGGTCGACCAGCCCCAGCATTTT. Its translation is CASSVGQVDQPQHF.

Many counts were recorded for this clonotype. The chain combines TRBV6-6 with TRBJ2-3, with D possibly matching TRBD2 (5 bases). CDR3 length equals 14 residues. Germline CDR1 and CDR2: MNHNY and SVGAGI (reference sequence). V was trimmed by 7 bases and J by 1 base, leaving 12 bases between them. The CDR3 DNA reads as TGTGCCAGCAAGCTAGCTTTGCGCACAGATACGCAGTATTTT. This codes for CASKLALRTDTQYF.

This clonotype is medium-sized by share. This chain uses TRBV5-1 with TRBJ1-6; 12 bases line up with TRBD1. CDR3 length: 15 amino acids. Losses at the gene ends were 4 bases for V and 8 bases for J; bases not matched to a gene: 4. Per germline, CDR1 SGHRS and CDR2 YFSETQ. This CDR3 reads CASSGDRGHDSPLHF. For the CDR3, the DNA is TGCGCCAGCAGCGGGGACAGGGGGCATGATTCACCCCTCCACTTT.

This clonotype occurred a few times. Since a much larger clone is just one base distant, this may be a read error. Since the CDR3 does not end with the conserved phenylalanine or tryptophan, this likely comes from a read error. The rearrangement joins TRBV3-1 to TRBJ1-4; tentative D call: TRBD1 (6 bases). The length of the CDR3 is 15 residues. V lost 6 bases and J lost 1, with 12 bases in between. Germline V lookup: CDR1 LGHDT, CDR2 YNNKEL (reference sequence). CDR3 in amino acids: CASSRPGQTNEKLFC. Written as DNA, the CDR3 is TGTGCCAGCAGTCGTCCGGGACAAACTAATGAAAAACTGTTTTGT.

This clonotype has only a few counts. V gene TRBV12-3 or TRBV12-4 combines with J gene TRBJ2-3, with 8 nucleotides matching TRBD1. The CDR3 has 14 residues. J lost 7 bases, V lost 4 bases, and 7 bases had no gene match. The DNA for the CDR3 is TGTGCCAGCAGTTCCAGGGGGCTCGGGAATACGCAGTATTTT. Protein product: CASSSRGLGNTQYF.

This clonotype was seen repeatedly, ten times or more. This chain links TRBV20-1 with TRBJ2-3, with 13 nucleotides matching TRBD2. The CDR3 is 17 amino acids. From germline, CDR1 is DFQATT and CDR2 SNEGSKA (reference sequence). The V segment lost 5 bases and the J segment 0 bases; nucleotides outside the gene matches: 8. CDR3 bases: TGCAGTGCTTTACTAGCGGGAGGGCCCTCCAGCACAGATACGCAGTATTTT. Translating it yields CSALLAGGPSSTDTQYF.

The sample holds many counts of this clonotype. The V and J genes are TRBV7-2 and TRBJ2-7; 7 bases match TRBD1. The J segment lost 4 bases and the V segment lost 2 bases, leaving 5 bases of the junction unmatched. CDR3 length: 14 amino acids. CDR1 and CDR2 from the germline V gene are SGHTA and FQGNSA. The CDR3 DNA is TGTGCCAGCAGCTTAACGAGGGGGCAATACGAGCAGTACTTC. Amino acid sequence: CASSLTRGQYEQYF.

This clonotype was found many times. This chain joins TRBV12-3 or TRBV12-4 and TRBJ2-7; 8 bases agree with TRBD1. The CDR3 is made up of 14 amino acids. The V gene end was trimmed by 3 bases and the J gene end by 3 bases; junction bases not matched to a gene: 4. The CDR3 DNA reads as TGTGCCAGCAGTTTCAGGACAGGGAACTACGAGCAGTACTTC. Protein product: CASSFRTGNYEQYF.

This chain joins TRBV25-1 and TRBJ1-1; no definite D call. Germline CDR1 and CDR2: MGHDK and SYGVNS. This CDR3 is built from 13 residues. The ends were cut back, 3 bases at V and 7 bases at J, with 12 bases in the middle. This CDR3 is CASSDLPSGEAFF. CDR3 sequence (DNA): TGTGCCAGCAGTGATCTGCCGTCGGGTGAAGCTTTCTTT.

This clonotype came up many times. The V and J genes are TRBV5-1 and TRBJ1-6; the D gene is possibly TRBD1 (5 bases). The V end lost 0 bases, the J end lost 4 bases, and 11 bases lay between the germline ends. Germline V gene lookup returns CDR1 SGHRS and CDR2 YFSETQ. The length of the CDR3 is 16 residues. This chain's CDR3 is CASSLDGTLYNSPLHF. The CDR3 DNA reads TGCGCCAGCAGCTTGGATGGGACTCTGTATAATTCACCCCTCCACTTT.

Sample share makes this clonotype medium-sized. This rearrangement joins TRBV20-1 to TRBJ1-1; a weak D match, TRBD1 (5 bases). Germline V gene lookup returns CDR1 DFQATT and CDR2 SNEGSKA (reference sequence). The germline V and J ends were trimmed by 3 bases and 4 bases, with 12 bases remaining between them. CDR3 length: 13 amino acids. CDR3 protein: CSARITQGTEAFF. CDR3 nucleotides: TGCAGTGCTAGGATTACGCAGGGCACTGAAGCTTTCTTT.

This clonotype was observed many times. J is TRBJ2-5 and V is TRBV5-1, with TRBD2 identical over 10 bases. The junction had 3 bases not matched to a gene; V was cut back by 5 bases and J by 5 bases. CDR1 and CDR2 from the germline V gene are SGHRS and YFSETQ. The CDR3 consists of 13 residues. CDR3 DNA sequence: TGCGCCAGCAGTTCTAGCGGGAGCGAGACCCAGTACTTC. This codes for CASSSSGSETQYF.

This clonotype was seen more than once but under ten times. The CDR3 sequence: CATSSTGTGAYEQYF. The CDR3 DNA follows: TGTGCCACCAGCAGCACCGGGACAGGGGCCTACGAGCAGTACTTC. This chain links TRBV15 with TRBJ2-7, with 10 bases identical to TRBD1. The V and J ends lost 3 bases and 2 bases, in that order; junction bases with no gene match: 4. Per the germline V gene, CDR1 is LNHNV and CDR2 is YYDKDF (reference sequence). The CDR3 is 15 residues long.

By sample fraction, this clonotype is medium-sized. The chain is built from TRBV20-1 and TRBJ2-7; 12 nucleotides match TRBD2. The CDR3 covers 15 residues. CDR1 is DFQATT and CDR2 is SNEGSKA in the germline V gene (reference sequence). Germline trimming cut 1 base from V and 4 bases from J; bases unmatched to any gene: 5. CDR3 in DNA: TGCAGTGCTAGAGGACTAGCGGGAGACCTTTACGAGCAGTACTTC. This encodes CSARGLAGDLYEQYF.